This is a list of T cell receptor beta chains from one sample in a study of blood T cell repertoires in COVID-19. Assay: immunoSEQ multiplex PCR; the TCRdb copy retains only in-frame clones and omits some. The data contain 200,000 to 300,000 clones, 80% to 90% of them singletons. Sequencing was carried out using peripheral blood. Receptor source: a man aged 25 to 40 with active or convalescent COVID-19. CDR3s include the opening cysteine and the closing phenylalanine or tryptophan. D genes are given only for firm matches. Size is stated for part of the rows, as once, few or many counts, or as a class when the clone is expanded.

v_call	j_call	d_call	clone_size	cdr3_nt	cdr3_aa
TRBV19	TRBJ2-5	.	.	TGTGCCAGTAGTATTCTTCCAGGAGCGGTCGAGACCCAGTACTTC	CASSILPGAVETQYF
TRBV10-2	TRBJ1-2	.	.	TGCGCCAGCAGTGAAATGGGAGTAGGTGGCTACACCTTC	CASSEMGVGGYTF
TRBV6-5	TRBJ2-7	TRBD1	.	TGTGCCAGCAGTTCATGGACAGGTAACTACGAGCAGTACTTC	CASSSWTGNYEQYF
TRBV6-2/TRBV6-3	TRBJ2-2	TRBD1	.	TGTGCCAGCAGCGGACAGGGGTGGGAGCTGTTTTTT	CASSGQGWELFF
TRBV11-2	TRBJ1-1	TRBD1	.	TGTGCCAGCAGCTTCACTGACAGGGCTGAAGCTTTCTTT	CASSFTDRAEAFF
TRBV25-1	TRBJ1-4	.	.	TGTGCCAGCAACAGGGAGAGCGAAAAACTGTTTTTT	CASNRESEKLFF
TRBV11-3	TRBJ1-1	.	.	TGTGCCAGCAGCGTAAACTTGTACACTGAAGCTTTCTTT	CASSVNLYTEAFF
TRBV6-5	TRBJ1-2	.	.	TGTGCCAGCAGGAGGGACACTAACTATGGCTACACCTTC	CASRRDTNYGYTF
TRBV6-6	TRBJ2-7	TRBD1	.	TGTGCCAGCAGTTACAGGACAGGAGAATACGAGCAGTACTTC	CASSYRTGEYEQYF
TRBV5-6	TRBJ1-2	.	.	TGTGCCAGCAGCTTGACAGGGAGAAGGGGCTACACCTTC	CASSLTGRRGYTF
TRBV2	TRBJ1-3	TRBD1	once	TGTGCCAGCAGTACAGGGGCCCACTCTGGAAACACCATATATTTT	CASSTGAHSGNTIYF
TRBV4-2	TRBJ1-4	TRBD1	few	TGTGCCAGCAGCCAAGAGGCGTGGACAGGACGTAATGAAAAACTGTTTTTT	CASSQEAWTGRNEKLFF
TRBV30	TRBJ2-7	.	.	TGTGCCTGGACCCCGGGAGATGTCTACGAGCAGTACTTC	CAWTPGDVYEQYF
TRBV6-1	TRBJ2-7	.	few	TGTGCCAGCAGTGAACTTAAGACAGACTTAACGGGCCAGCAGTACTTC	CASSELKTDLTGQQYF
TRBV9	TRBJ2-6	.	.	TGTGCCAGCAGCGTTACATCTGGGGCCAACGTCCTGACTTTC	CASSVTSGANVLTF
TRBV6-5	TRBJ1-4	.	.	TGTGCCAGCAGAAACACGGGATCAACTAATGAAAAACTGTTTTTT	CASRNTGSTNEKLFF
TRBV27	TRBJ1-1	.	.	TGTGCCAGCAGCATACACCTCAACACTGAAGCTTTCTTT	CASSIHLNTEAFF
TRBV6-2/TRBV6-3	TRBJ2-4	.	few	TGTGCCAGCAGTCCGAGTCTAGCCAAAAACATTCAGTACTTC	CASSPSLAKNIQYF
TRBV6-5	TRBJ1-2	.	.	TGTGCCAGCAGTTACGGACAGATGTATGGCTACACCTTC	CASSYGQMYGYTF
TRBV18	TRBJ1-3	TRBD1	.	TGTGCCAGCTCACCGACTTCCGGGACAGTCTACTCTGGAAACACCATATATTTT	CASSPTSGTVYSGNTIYF
TRBV4-1	TRBJ2-3	.	once	TGCGCCAGCAGCCAAGCGGGAACAGATACGCAGTATTTT	CASSQAGTDTQYF
TRBV12-3/TRBV12-4	TRBJ1-1	TRBD1	.	TGTGCCAGCAACATGGACAGGGGCACTGAAGCTTTCTTT	CASNMDRGTEAFF
TRBV14	TRBJ1-5	TRBD1	few	TGTGCCAGCAGCTCGCGACAGGGGGGGCCCCAGCATTTT	CASSSRQGGPQHF
TRBV12-3/TRBV12-4	TRBJ1-1	.	.	TGTGCCAGCAGTTTCACAGGGGAAGCTTTCTTT	CASSFTGEAFF
TRBV19	TRBJ2-1	TRBD2	.	TGTGCCAGTAGTATATACAGTGCGGGGGATGAGCAGTTCTTC	CASSIYSAGDEQFF
TRBV7-9	TRBJ1-1	.	.	TGTGCCAGCAGCGTAGACAGGATACTCACTGAAGCTTTCTTT	CASSVDRILTEAFF
TRBV30	TRBJ2-1	TRBD2	.	TGTGCCTGGACCATGGGACTACAAAATGAGCAGTTCTTC	CAWTMGLQNEQFF
TRBV5-4	TRBJ1-1	.	.	TGTGCCAGCACTACGTCGGGGGACACTGAAGCTTTCTTT	CASTTSGDTEAFF
TRBV6-2/TRBV6-3	TRBJ1-1	.	.	TGTGCCAGCAGTTTAGGAAGGGGCTACGGCCTCACTGAAGCTTTCTTT	CASSLGRGYGLTEAFF
TRBV18	TRBJ2-5	.	.	TGTGCCAGCTCACCCCTAGACGAGCAAGAGACCCAGTACTTC	CASSPLDEQETQYF